Listed here are 7 T cell receptor beta chains from one sample, sequenced in a study of regulatory T cells in long-lasting Graves disease. Time point of the sample: newly diagnosed GD, antithyroid drugs for less than 3 months. Preparation of the TCR library used RNA extracted from PBMCs. Libraries of TCR beta came from iRepertoire HTBI primers plus Arm-PCR of CDR3 regions. TCRdb analysed the multiplex PCR reads with MiXCR anew, one entry per CDR3 protein. The sample records hundreds of thousands of distinct CDR3 sequences, 12% being singletons. These data were also reused for a study on T cells in Graves' hyperthyroidism and ophthalmopathy.

Specimen: peripheral blood mononuclear cells (PBMCs), collected at new diagnosis, from a patient treated with antithyroid drugs. The receptors were gathered from a woman aged 25 to 39 with Graves disease.

V usage is TRBV7-9 and J usage is TRBJ2-1, with 12 bases aligning to TRBD2. CDR1 SEHNR and CDR2 FQNEAQ come from the germline V gene (reference sequence). The V segment lost 6 bases and the J segment 8 bases; nucleotides outside the gene matches: 11. The CDR3 runs 16 residues. CDR3 in amino acids: CASRPTSGRSPDEQFF. The CDR3 nucleotides read TGTGCCAGCAGGCCGACTAGCGGGAGATCCCCCGATGAGCAGTTCTTC.

This clonotype was counted ten times or more. The V call is TRBV30, the J call TRBJ2-2; 11 bases are a match to TRBD2. Germline V gene lookup returns CDR1 GTSNPN and CDR2 SVGIG (reference sequence). The V segment lost 3 bases and the J segment 6 bases; nucleotides outside the gene matches: 6. The length of the CDR3 is 15 residues. CDR3 nucleotides: TGTGCCTGGAGACTAGCGGGAGTAACGGCCGGGGAGCTGTTTTTT. Translating it yields CAWRLAGVTAGELFF.

At least ten counts were recorded for this clonotype. The J gene is TRBJ2-3, the V gene TRBV2; 10 bases fit TRBD2. Trimming cost V 2 bases and J 2 bases; bases outside gene matches: 13. The CDR3 contains 19 residues. Germline V CDR1 and CDR2: SNHLY, FYNNEI. CDR3 sequence reads: CASSESSLAGVGITDTQYF. CDR3 in DNA: TGTGCCAGCAGTGAAAGTTCGCTAGCGGGAGTGGGGATCACAGATACGCAGTATTTT. Full variable domain (rest looked up from reference TRBV2 and TRBJ2-3): EPEVTQTPSHQVTQMGQEVILRCVPISNHLYFYWYRQILGQKVEFLVSFYNNEISEKSEIFDDQFSVERPDGSNFTLKIRSTKLEDSAMYFCASSESSLAGVGITDTQYFGPGTRLTVL.

This clonotype came up many times. The chain has TRBV7-9 and TRBJ2-5; possibly TRBD2 for D (6 bases). Germline V gene data show CDR1 as SEHNR and CDR2 as FQNEAQ (reference sequence). V was cut by 0 bases and J by 2 bases, with 7 bases left in between. The CDR3 covers 14 residues. CDR3 sequence (DNA): TGTGCCAGCAGCTTAGCCGGGGGACAAGAGACCCAGTACTTC. Its protein product is CASSLAGGQETQYF.

As regards this clonotype: Since a much larger clone is just one base distant, this may be a read error. This sequence joins TRBV5-6 and TRBJ1-6; tentative D call: TRBD1 (5 bases). Germline V gene data show CDR1 as SGHDT and CDR2 as YYEEEE. The CDR3 loop spans 15 amino acids. The CDR3, as DNA: TGTGCCAACACCGAAGACCCGGGGCGCACCGATTCAGCTCGCTTT. Protein product: CANTEDPGRTDSARF. The full variable domain, rest sourced from reference TRBV5-6 and TRBJ1-6, is DAGVTQSPTHLIKTRGQQVTLRCSPKSGHDTVSWYQQALGQGPQFIFQYYEEEERQRGNFPDRFSGHQFPNYSSELNVNALLLGDSALYLCANTEDPGRTDSARFGNGTRLTVT.

At least ten counts were recorded for this clonotype. The chain links TRBV6-2 or TRBV6-3 to TRBJ2-4; 8 bases fit TRBD2. The CDR3 length is 17 residues. Losses at the gene ends were 2 bases for V and 6 bases for J; bases not matched to a gene: 12. Germline lookup yields CDR1 MNHEY and CDR2 SVGEGT. CDR3 in amino acids: CASSYRTSPLWGNIQYF. For the CDR3, the DNA is TGTGCCAGCAGTTACCGGACTAGCCCCTTGTGGGGAAACATTCAGTACTTC.

The J gene is TRBJ2-3, the V gene TRBV20-1, with TRBD2 as a possible D gene (6 bases). This CDR3 comprises 17 residues. Germline CDR1 is DFQATT and CDR2 is SNEGSKA (reference sequence). Trimming removed 2 bases from V and 7 bases from J, with 25 bases in between. CDR3 loop: CSARSSMTRARPYTQYF. CDR3 nucleotide sequence: TGCAGTGCTAGATCCTCTATGACTAGGGCCCGCCCGTATACGCAGTATTTT.